The present entry profiles one T cell receptor (beta chain) with its context. Its antigen is unknown. Per-nucleotide qualities are absent, and no much larger clonotype sits a single base away. Other DNA sequences of this sample code for an identical CDR3. TCR CDR3 regions were amplified from genomic DNA by multiplex PCR using the deep immunoSEQ assay. Genomic DNA extracted from each cell subset was distributed evenly over all wells of several immunoSEQ 96-well plates, and each plate served as one replicate. For sorted subsets, about 220 ng of genomic DNA, equivalent to 30,000 or so T cell genomes, went into each replicate PCR. The purified libraries were quantified using a Qubit 3.0 fluorometer, sized with a Bioanalyzer 2100, and then quantified again using the KAPA Library Quantification kit. A separate single-read 150-cycle Illumina NextSeq 550 flow cell was used to sequence each immunoSEQ 96-well plate. The authors processed their data as follows. Because the immunoSEQ output included only junctional sequences and no quality scores, the filtering could not be the same as the filtering used for full-length reads. Sequences were annotated with PyIR, a Python wrapper for IgBLAST v1.9, using IMGT germline references to assign V/J genes and CDR3. Any read was removed if the V/J assignment was weak (E-value above 1e-6), the CDR3 was missing, or the read contained stop codons, out-of-frame junctions, or ambiguous translated residues. V3J clonotypes were defined as sequences sharing an identical inferred V gene, J gene, and CDR3 amino acid sequence. The percentage overlap between two repertoires was calculated by dividing the number of shared unique clonotypes by the size of the smaller repertoire. Repertoire richness was assessed with RTK rarefaction, the Chao1 estimator, and Recon v2.1 estimates of unobserved clonotypes. For all TCRbeta clonotypes obtained by the gDNA method from four donors, generation probabilities were computed with OLGA. TCRdb took over this immuneACCESS table, retaining in-frame rearrangements with V and J assigned. Such tables are incomplete; in checked studies, under half of the missing clones stem from an unresolved V gene, and the remainder is unexplained. The D gene and trimming were derived from the DNA, and the V and J assignments and clone size from that table. Present in this sample are roughly 850,000 clones, roughly 96% of which were seen just once. The top ten clones comprise under 0.3% of the sample.

CD8 naive samples were CD45RO-negative cells positively selected for CCR7, giving a CD45RA+CCR7+ population that excluded TemRA cells. Healthy HIV-negative adults with no recently reported acute infections or vaccinations were included as donors. Every donor was a Caucasian adult living in Nashville, Tennessee, USA. Blood was collected by leukapheresis, and PBMCs were isolated by Ficoll-Histopaque density gradient centrifugation and then cryopreserved in liquid nitrogen vapor phase. Analytical flow cytometry was used to check the purity and quantity of every magnetically sorted T cell population. Genomic DNA was isolated from each sorted fraction and quantified by UV absorbance on a Nanodrop 2000c. The sample belongs to a study of shared clonotypes between healthy human individuals (dated by TCRdb to 2018 to 2020). Background for the entire study: A couple of women and a few men aged 18 to 49 years were included in the cohort. Each donor's leukapheresis produced roughly between roughly 0.94 and 9.5 billion PBMCs. Blood TCR repertoires of several healthy adults were deeply sequenced to estimate repertoire size and the extent of clonotype sharing between individuals. Different laboratories and diverse techniques were used to prepare libraries and sequence TCR repertoires, to increase sequencing depth and limit assay-specific biases. For each donor, CD4 naive and CD4 memory were each run on three plates, CD8 naive on two plates, and CD8 memory on one plate.

At the junction V is shortened by 3 bases and J by 0 bases, with 6 bases in between. CDR1 MDHEN and CDR2 SYDVKM are derived from the germline V gene. The CDR3 numbers 13 residues from cysteine through phenylalanine. CDR3 DNA only is kept here, 39 bases in frame from base 1. On the study overall, not on this receptor specifically: Clonotypes shared by all four sorted-subset donors showed higher generation probabilities than non-shared clonotypes. Rarefaction of sorted-subset datasets indicated incomplete sequencing despite the large sequencing depth. The genetic and exposure-history diversity represented was limited by the small number of donors. About 5% of naive CD4, 3.5% of naive CD8, about 2.4% of memory CD4, and 0.4% of memory CD8 clonotypes were shared across several donors. Based on pairwise subsampling, the degree of clonotype sharing among donors was expected to be affected by sequencing depth. Sampling was restricted to blood, and TCR repertoires in tissues likely differ from the TCR repertoires found in blood. Naive subsets generally had larger estimated clonotype richness than memory subsets did.

Sequenced: naive CD8+ T cells sorted from blood. The cell subset or site label on this specimen signifies: CD45RA+CCR7+. The clonotype was recovered from a man aged 30 to 39 in good health. The sequence links TRBV28 to TRBJ2-7, with no reliable assignment of the D segment. The nucleotide sequence reads as follows: TGTGCCAGCAGTTTGCCAAGCTCCTACGAGCAGTACTTC. This gives the protein CASSLPSSYEQYF.